This TCR beta chain emerged from a study of graft-versus-host responses after intestinal transplantation. Overall study: Multivisceral, liver-intestinal, or isolated intestinal transplants were received by the recipients. Study conclusions and caveats: Present in recipient marrow, GvH clones included some that appeared first in ileum or blood. Early post-transplant HvG declines tracked with peak circulating GvH clone levels.

The germline V gene has CDR1 SGHVS and CDR2 FNYEAQ. The CDR3 loop spans 14 amino acids. The ends lost 3 bases at V and 0 bases at J; junction bases unmatched: 0. With respect to this clone: Antigen specificity is unknown.

Profiling relied on immunoSEQ multiplex PCR, and the TCRdb table lists in-frame clones only, not all of them. The data contain about 50,000 clones, about nine tenths of them singletons. J is TRBJ2-7 and V is TRBV7-6; TRBD2 agrees at 9 bases. This sequence originates from a human donor who was the organ donor for an intestinal transplant. Sequenced here: unstimulated CD4+ T cells sorted from spleen or lymph node cells, sampled before transplant. The CDR3 protein is CASSFSGSSYEQYF. CDR3 in DNA: TGTGCCAGCAGCTTTAGCGGGAGCTCCTACGAGCAGTACTTC. The full variable domain, its missing parts supplied by reference TRBV7-6 and TRBJ2-7, is GAGVSQSPRYKVTKRGQDVALRCDPISGHVSLYWYRQALGQGPEFLTYFNYEAQQDKSGLPNDRFSAERPEGSISTLTIQRTEQRDSAMYRCASSFSGSSYEQYFGPGTRLTVT.